These T cell receptor beta chains were read from a single sample in a study of cytomegalovirus exposure and HLA in healthy donors. TCRdb's table, derived via immunoSEQ multiplex PCR, lists solely in-frame clones and lacks some. This sample has about 96,000 clones, with 65% to 75% found just once. Specimen: PBMCs. Receptor source: a female donor in good health and CMV-seropositive. CDR3s leave out the opening cysteine and the closing phenylalanine or tryptophan. The order of the fields is CDR3 length, V gene, CDR3 protein.

length: 13
V: TRBV28
CDR3: ASSPRGAGGNTIY

length: 15
V: TRBV7-2
CDR3: ASSSDPTSGGAGELF

length: 13
V: TRBV25-1
CDR3: ASSVLGQGEEKLF

length: 12
V: TRBV29-1
CDR3: SVVRQGENYGYT

length: 15
V: TRBV7-2
CDR3: ASSPTGQGEGGNTIY

length: 14
V: TRBV4-2
CDR3: ASSQVATGGQETQY

length: 11
V: TRBV7-2
CDR3: ASSRQNTGELF

length: 12
V: TRBV7-8
CDR3: ASSSLVGGNEQY

length: 11
V: TRBV28
CDR3: ASTRGQSYEQY

length: 12
V: TRBV28
CDR3: ASSLARNTDTQY

length: 10
V: TRBV6-5
CDR3: ASSSTYNEQF

length: 14
V: TRBV7-9
CDR3: ASSSGQGGTNEKLF

length: 13
V: TRBV30
CDR3: AWSRAGGKNEPQH

length: 12
V: TRBV11-2
CDR3: ASSPGEGNYGYT

length: 12
V: TRBV7-6
CDR3: ASSSGLAYNEQF

length: 12
V: TRBV28
CDR3: ASSYGQYTGELF

length: 11
V: TRBV5-1
CDR3: ASSEDRESGYT

length: 14
V: TRBV7-8
CDR3: ASSLGRQGRVGELF

length: 11
V: TRBV12-5
CDR3: ASGIRQNTEAF

length: 12
V: TRBV7-9
CDR3: ASSPTVINTEAF

length: 14
V: TRBV30
CDR3: AWSPKGKATNEKLF

length: 13
V: TRBV9
CDR3: ASSVGGSGKAEQY

length: 12
V: TRBV9
CDR3: ASSGSGMGDTQY

length: 13
V: TRBV28
CDR3: ASSLGAGDADTQY

length: 10
V: TRBV7-2
CDR3: ASSLEVGVQH

length: 15
V: TRBV4-2
CDR3: ASSQELSSSPYNEQF

length: 15
V: TRBV5-8
CDR3: ASSSGREPASNSPLH

length: 12
V: TRBV11-1
CDR3: ASSLARGPYEQY

length: 12
V: TRBV7-3
CDR3: ASSPSTANNEQF

length: 14
V: TRBV28
CDR3: ATAKVGTKTYNEQF

length: 13
V: TRBV7-2
CDR3: ASSPGLAGGTKQF

length: 11
V: TRBV13
CDR3: ASSTGGMDEQF

length: 13
V: TRBV15
CDR3: ATSNRGFDTGELF

length: 13
V: TRBV2
CDR3: ASSEPDRGLYEQY

length: 16
V: TRBV9
CDR3: ASSGFGAGVLAADTQY

length: 13
V: TRBV6-1
CDR3: ASSEHGTGSYEQY

length: 12
V: TRBV19
CDR3: ASSIAGSTDTQY